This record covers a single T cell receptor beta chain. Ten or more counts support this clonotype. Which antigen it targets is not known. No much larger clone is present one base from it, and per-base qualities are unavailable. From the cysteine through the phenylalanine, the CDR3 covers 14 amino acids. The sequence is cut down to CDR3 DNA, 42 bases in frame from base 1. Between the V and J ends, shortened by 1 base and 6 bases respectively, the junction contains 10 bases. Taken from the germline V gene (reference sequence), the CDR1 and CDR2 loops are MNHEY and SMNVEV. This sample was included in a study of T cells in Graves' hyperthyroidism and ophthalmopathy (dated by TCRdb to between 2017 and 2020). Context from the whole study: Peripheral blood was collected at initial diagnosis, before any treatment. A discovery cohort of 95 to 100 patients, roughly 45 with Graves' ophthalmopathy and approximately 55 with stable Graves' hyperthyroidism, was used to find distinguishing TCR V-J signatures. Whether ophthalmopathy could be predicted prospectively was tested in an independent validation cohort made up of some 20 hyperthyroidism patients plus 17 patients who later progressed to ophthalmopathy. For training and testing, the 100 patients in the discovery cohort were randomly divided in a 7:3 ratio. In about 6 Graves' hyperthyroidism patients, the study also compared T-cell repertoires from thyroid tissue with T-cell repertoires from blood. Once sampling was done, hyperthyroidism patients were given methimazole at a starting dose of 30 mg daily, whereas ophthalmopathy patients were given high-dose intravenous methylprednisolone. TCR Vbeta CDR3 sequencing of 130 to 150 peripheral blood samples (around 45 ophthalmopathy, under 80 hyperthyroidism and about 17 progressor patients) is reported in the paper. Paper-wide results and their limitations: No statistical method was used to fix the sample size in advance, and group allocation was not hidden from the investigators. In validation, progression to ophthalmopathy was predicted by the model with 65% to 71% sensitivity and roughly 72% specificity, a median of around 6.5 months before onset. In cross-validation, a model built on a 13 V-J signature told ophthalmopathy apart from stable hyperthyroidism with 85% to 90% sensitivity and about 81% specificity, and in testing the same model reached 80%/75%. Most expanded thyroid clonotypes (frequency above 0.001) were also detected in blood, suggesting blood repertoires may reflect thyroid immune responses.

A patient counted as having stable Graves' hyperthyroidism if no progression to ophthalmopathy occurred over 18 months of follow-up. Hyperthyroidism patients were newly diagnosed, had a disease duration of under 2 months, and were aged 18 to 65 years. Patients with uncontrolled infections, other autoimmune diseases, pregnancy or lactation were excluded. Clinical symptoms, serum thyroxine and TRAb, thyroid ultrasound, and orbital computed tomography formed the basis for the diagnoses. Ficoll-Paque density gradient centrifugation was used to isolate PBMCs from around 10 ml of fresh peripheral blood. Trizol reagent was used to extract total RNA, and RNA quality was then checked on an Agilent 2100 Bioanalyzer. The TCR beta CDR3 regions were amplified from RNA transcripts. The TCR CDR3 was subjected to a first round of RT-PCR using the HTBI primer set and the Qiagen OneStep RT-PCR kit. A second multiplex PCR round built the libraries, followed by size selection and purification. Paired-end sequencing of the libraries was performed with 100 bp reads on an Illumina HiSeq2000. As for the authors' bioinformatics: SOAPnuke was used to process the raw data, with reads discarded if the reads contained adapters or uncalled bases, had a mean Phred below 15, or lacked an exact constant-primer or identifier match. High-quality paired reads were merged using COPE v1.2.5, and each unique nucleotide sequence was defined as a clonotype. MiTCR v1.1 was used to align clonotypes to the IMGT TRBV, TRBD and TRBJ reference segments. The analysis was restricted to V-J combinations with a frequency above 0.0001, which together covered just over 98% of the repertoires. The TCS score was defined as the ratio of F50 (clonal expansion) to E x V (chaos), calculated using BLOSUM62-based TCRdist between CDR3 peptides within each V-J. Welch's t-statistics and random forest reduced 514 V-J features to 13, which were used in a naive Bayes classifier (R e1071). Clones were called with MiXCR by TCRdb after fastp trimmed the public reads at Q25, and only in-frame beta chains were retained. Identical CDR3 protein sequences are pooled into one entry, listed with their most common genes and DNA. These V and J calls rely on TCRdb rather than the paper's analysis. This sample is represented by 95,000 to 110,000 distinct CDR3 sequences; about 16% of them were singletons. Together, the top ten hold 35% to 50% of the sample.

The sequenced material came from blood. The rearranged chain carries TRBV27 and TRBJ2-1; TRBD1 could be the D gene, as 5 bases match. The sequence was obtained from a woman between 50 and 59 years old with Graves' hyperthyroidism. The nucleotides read TGTGCCAGCAGTTTATTTCCCAGGGTCAATGAGCAGTTCTTC. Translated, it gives CASSLFPRVNEQFF.